In this sample, the clone carrying this T cell receptor (beta chain) turned up a few times. Treatment indicated: 15 to 20 received Ad26.COV2.S at low or high dose, single or two shots; roughly five received placebo; per-sample allocation not given. Repertoires come from day 63 after the first vaccine or placebo injection. V shed 3 bases, J shed 0 bases, and the junction held 11 bases outside the gene matches. CDR3 length: 17 amino acids. CDR1 and CDR2 (germline): DFQATT, SNEGSKA (reference sequence). This specimen belongs to a study of Ad26.COV2.S vaccination and SARS-CoV-2 variants. The protocol was immunoSEQ multiplex PCR, while the TCRdb copy is restricted to in-frame clones and leaves out a portion. The table has some 340,000 clones, around four fifths seen once.

This receptor was taken from a person between 18 and 65 years old who received the Ad26.COV2.S COVID-19 vaccine or a placebo. The chain combines TRBV20-1 with TRBJ2-3, with 8 nucleotides matching TRBD2. This sample comprised peripheral blood, obtained in a trial of Ad26.COV2.S vaccine versus placebo. The CDR3 DNA reads TGCAGTGCTAGTAGGTTTGCGGGGGGATTTAGCACAGATACGCAGTATTTT. This gives the protein CSASRFAGGFSTDTQYF.